A few counts support the clone carrying this T cell receptor (beta chain). The source of the sample is a study of blood T cell repertoires in COVID-19. For the study at large: Acute and convalescent COVID-19 specimens originated in the United States, Italy and Spain. T cells, B-cell-depleted T cells, or PBMCs provided the cDNA or gDNA that served as material.

As originally analysed: Reference gene primer amplification gave nucleated cell count estimates. Clones were read by immunoSEQ multiplex PCR, and TCRdb kept only the in-frame ones, dropping some. The DNA was the basis for D and trimming; V, J and clone size are from that table. Of 130,000 to 150,000 clones in the sample, 65% to 90% were seen once. The germline CDR1 and CDR2 sequences are SGHAT and FQNNGV. Trimming left V 4 bases short and J 2 bases short, with 12 bases between. The CDR3 has 16 amino acids. The chain is built from TRBV11-2 and TRBJ1-6; possibly TRBD1 for D (6 bases). The receptor was isolated from a human donor in a cohort sampled during active COVID-19. Sequenced input: peripheral blood. The CDR3 nucleotides read TGTGCCAGCAGCTCCCGGGACACAGCCTATAATTCACCCCTCCACTTT. Its translation: CASSSRDTAYNSPLHF. Full variable domain (remainder filled in from reference TRBV11-2 and TRBJ1-6): EAGVAQSPRYKIIEKRQSVAFWCNPISGHATLYWYQQILGQGPKLLIQFQNNGVVDDSQLPKDRFSAERLKGVDSTLKIQPAKLEDSAVYLCASSSRDTAYNSPLHFGNGTRLTVT.